The 25 T cell receptor beta chains presented below share a single source sample, sequenced in a study of cytomegalovirus exposure and HLA in healthy donors (dated by TCRdb to 2016 to 2017). Preparation of the library involved the immunoSEQ multiplex PCR assay. For the multiplex PCR, a mixture combining 60 forward primers for TCR Vbeta segments and 13 reverse primers for TCR Jbeta segments was used. In its TCRdb copy, this immuneACCESS table keeps in-frame sequences only and misses some clones. Where compared with another copy, unresolved V genes explain less than half of these, and the others have no known cause. For this sample there are about 140,000 clones; roughly three quarters appear just once. Around 1.3% of the sample is in the top ten clones. Sequenced material: PBMCs. The receptor source for this set is a middle-aged woman in good health and CMV-seronegative.

The rearrangement joins TRBV11-1 to TRBJ1-1; D unresolved. Germline CDR1 is SGHAT and CDR2 is FQDESV (reference sequence). This CDR3 contains 12 residues. The V gene lost 7 bases and the J gene lost 3 bases, with 9 bases spanning the gap. CDR3 nucleotide sequence: TGTGCCAGCAACGGGGTGTACACTGAAGCTTTCTTT. It translates to CASNGVYTEAFF.

The gene calls are TRBV7-9 and TRBJ2-7; TRBD2 agrees at 9 bases. The CDR3 spans 16 residues. CDR1 is SEHNR and CDR2 is FQNEAQ in the germline V gene (reference sequence). Trimming cost V 5 bases and J 6 bases; bases outside gene matches: 14. DNA of the CDR3: TGTGCCAGCAGCCCCCCCATAGCGGGGGTTGAGGGCGAGCAGTACTTC. It translates to CASSPPIAGVEGEQYF.

This chain uses TRBV6-6 with TRBJ1-2, with 7 bases identical to TRBD1. The CDR3 spans 15 residues. Germline V lookup: CDR1 MNHNY, CDR2 SVGAGI (reference sequence). The V gene end was trimmed by 4 bases and the J gene end by 0 bases; junction bases not matched to a gene: 5. CDR3 protein: CASSLRGQANYGYTF. CDR3 DNA: TGTGCCAGCAGTTTAAGGGGGCAGGCTAACTATGGCTACACCTTC.

CDR3 in amino acids: CASSSTRQGSTGELFF. The CDR3 DNA sequence: TGCGCCAGCAGCTCAACCCGACAGGGTTCCACCGGGGAGCTGTTTTTT. The gene calls are TRBV5-1 and TRBJ2-2; 7 nucleotides align to TRBD1. This CDR3 has 16 residues. The J segment lost 4 bases and the V segment lost 3 bases, leaving 9 bases of the junction unmatched. From germline, CDR1 is SGHRS and CDR2 YFSETQ.

This clone showed up just once. The gene calls are TRBV6-4 and TRBJ1-2; weak D call: TRBD1 (5 bases). Germline V CDR1 and CDR2: MRHNA, SNTAGT. Between the trimmed V and J ends, which lost 3 bases and 4 bases, there was a span of 12 bases. CDR3 length equals 14 residues. The CDR3 region is CASSEGLFSYGYTF. The CDR3 nucleotides are TGTGCCAGCAGTGAGGGACTTTTCTCCTATGGCTACACCTTC.

This clone occurred once. This chain uses TRBV4-2 with TRBJ2-7; the match to TRBD1 covers 8 bases. Germline trimming cut 0 bases from V and 5 bases from J; bases unmatched to any gene: 3. The CDR3 consists of 14 residues. The germline gives CDR1 LGHNA, CDR2 YNFKEQ. CDR3: CASSQEQGANEQYF. The CDR3 DNA follows: TGTGCCAGCAGCCAAGAGCAGGGGGCAAACGAGCAGTACTTC.

The chain couples TRBV7-2 to TRBJ2-5; tentative D call: TRBD1 (5 bases). Germline CDR1 and CDR2: SGHTA and FQGNSA. V shed 4 bases and J shed 5 bases, with 17 bases lying between them. The CDR3 covers 15 residues. CDR3 residues: CASSSEVGPRETQYF. CDR3 coding DNA: TGTGCCAGCAGCTCAGAGGTGGGGCCGCGGGAGACCCAGTACTTC.

In this sample, this clone turned up a few times. This sequence joins TRBV7-3 and TRBJ1-1; D call uncertain. Germline V gene data show CDR1 as SGHTA and CDR2 as FQGTGA. The CDR3 length is 16 residues. V lost 5 bases to trimming and J lost 0 bases, with 16 bases between them. The CDR3 sequence: CASSPSPARLNTEAFF. The CDR3 coding sequence is TGTGCCAGCAGCCCCTCCCCCGCCAGGTTGAACACTGAAGCTTTCTTT.

The rearrangement links TRBV28 to TRBJ1-1; 8 bases agree with TRBD1. The trim removed 6 bases at V and 0 bases at J, leaving 9 bases unmatched. The CDR3 runs 16 residues. The germline gives CDR1 MDHEN, CDR2 SYDVKM. The CDR3 loop reads CASRVRQGKMNTEAFF. Here the CDR3 DNA reads TGTGCCAGCAGGGTGAGACAGGGGAAAATGAACACTGAAGCTTTCTTT. The variable domain in full, with the rest retrieved from reference TRBV28 and TRBJ1-1, is DVKVTQSSRYLVKRTGEKVFLECVQDMDHENMFWYRQDPGLGLRLIYFSYDVKMKEKGDIPEGYSVSREKKERFSLILESASTNQTSMYLCASRVRQGKMNTEAFFGQGTRLTVV.

The chain recombines TRBV4-1 with TRBJ1-5, with a weak D call TRBD1 (6 bases). V lost 0 bases, J lost 0 bases, and 15 bases lay in between. The CDR3 contains 18 residues. Germline CDR1 and CDR2: MGHRA and YSYEKL. The CDR3 spells CASSQEGGAGPSNQPQHF. The CDR3 nucleotides are TGCGCCAGCAGCCAAGAGGGGGGGGCAGGGCCTAGCAATCAGCCCCAGCATTTT.

V is TRBV2 and J is TRBJ1-5; D is possibly TRBD1 (5 bases). V dropped 5 bases and J dropped 0 bases, with 11 bases sitting between them. The length of the CDR3 is 15 residues. Germline loops: CDR1 SNHLY, CDR2 FYNNEI. CDR3: CASSFTGDSNQPQHF. Here the CDR3 DNA reads TGTGCCAGCAGTTTCACAGGCGATAGCAATCAGCCCCAGCATTTT. Full variable domain (missing parts from reference TRBV2 and TRBJ1-5): EPEVTQTPSHQVTQMGQEVILRCVPISNHLYFYWYRQILGQKVEFLVSFYNNEISEKSEIFDDQFSVERPDGSNFTLKIRSTKLEDSAMYFCASSFTGDSNQPQHFGDGTRLSIL.

This rearrangement joins TRBV30 to TRBJ1-1, with TRBD1 identical over 8 bases. Germline loops: CDR1 GTSNPN, CDR2 SVGIG (reference sequence). The CDR3 runs to 11 residues. V lost 1 base to trimming and J lost 8 bases; unmatched junction nucleotides: 0. The CDR3 is CAWSGQGEAFF. Here the CDR3 DNA reads TGTGCCTGGAGTGGACAGGGGGAAGCTTTCTTT. Together with reference TRBV30 and TRBJ1-1, the CDR3 gives the full variable domain: SQTIHQWPATLVQPVGSPLSLECTVEGTSNPNLYWYRQAAGRGLQLLFYSVGIGQISSEVPQNLSASRPQDRQFILSSKKLLLSDSGFYLCAWSGQGEAFFGQGTRLTVV.

V gene TRBV27 combines with J gene TRBJ1-6; D gene unclear. The CDR3 runs to 17 residues. Germline V gives CDR1 MNHEY, CDR2 SMNVEV (reference sequence). V was shortened by 3 bases and J by 0 bases, with 12 bases between the two germline ends. DNA for the CDR3: TGTGCCAGCAGTTTTCGGGGAGTAAGCTCCTATAATTCACCCCTCCACTTT. Its protein is CASSFRGVSSYNSPLHF.

This clone was observed a few times. This chain uses TRBV15 with TRBJ1-1; D gene unclear. V was cut by 0 bases and J by 2 bases, with 13 bases left in between. Germline V gene sequence: CDR1 LNHNV, CDR2 YYDKDF (reference sequence). The CDR3 has 16 amino acids. The CDR3 sequence is CATSRDKQRQNTEAFF. In nucleotides, the CDR3 is TGTGCCACCAGCAGAGATAAACAGCGGCAAAACACTGAAGCTTTCTTT.

The rearrangement links TRBV11-3 to TRBJ2-3, with 10 bases matching TRBD2. The CDR3 is 14 amino acids. V shed 5 bases, J shed 3 bases, and the junction held 2 bases outside the gene matches. Germline-derived CDR1 and CDR2 are SGHNT and YENEEA. The CDR3 bases are TGTGCCAGCAGCCGGACTAGCGGTACAGATACGCAGTATTTT. It specifies CASSRTSGTDTQYF.

As DNA, the CDR3 is TGTGCCAGTAGTTCCAGGGGGCCCTCCTACGAGCAGTACTTC. Translating gives CASSSRGPSYEQYF. V and J are TRBV19 and TRBJ2-7; 8 nucleotides agree with TRBD1. Losses at the gene ends were 5 bases for V and 0 bases for J; bases not matched to a gene: 3. The germline CDR1 and CDR2 sequences are LNHDA and SQIVND (reference sequence). The CDR3 has 14 amino acids.

This clone was found once. V is TRBV6-6 and J is TRBJ1-6, with D unresolved. The length of the CDR3 is 15 residues. Between the trimmed V and J ends, which lost 0 bases and 0 bases, there was a span of 3 bases. Germline V gene data show CDR1 as MNHNY and CDR2 as SVGAGI (reference sequence). The CDR3 region has the DNA TGTGCCAGCAGTTACTCCCGCTCCTATAATTCACCCCTCCACTTT. Its translation is CASSYSRSYNSPLHF.

This clone was counted a few times. The CDR3, as DNA: TGCGCCAGCAGCCCCGTTCCGGGACAGTCGTCCGGGGAGCTGTTTTTT. Its translation is CASSPVPGQSSGELFF. The rearrangement joins TRBV5-1 to TRBJ2-2; 7 bases match TRBD1. CDR1 and CDR2 (germline): SGHRS, YFSETQ. After removal of 4 bases from V and 6 bases from J, the junction contained 12 bases not matched to a gene. This CDR3 is 16 amino acids long.

The V and J genes are TRBV18 and TRBJ2-7; 10 nucleotides match TRBD1. Trimming cost V 4 bases and J 5 bases; bases outside gene matches: 5. Germline CDR1 and CDR2: KGHSH and LQKENI. CDR3 length equals 14 residues. CDR3 sequence: CASSLWTGGDEQYF. DNA of the CDR3: TGTGCCAGCTCACTTTGGACAGGGGGGGACGAGCAGTACTTC. The variable domain in full, with the rest retrieved from reference TRBV18 and TRBJ2-7, is NAGVMQNPRHLVRRRGQEARLRCSPMKGHSHVYWYRQLPEEGLKFMVYLQKENIIDESGMPKERFSAEFPKEGPSILRIQQVVRGDSAAYFCASSLWTGGDEQYFGPGTRLTVT.

The chain carries TRBV4-3 and TRBJ2-6, with D perhaps matching TRBD1 (5 bases). V lost 4 bases to trimming and J lost 1 base, with 20 bases between them. The CDR3 length is 19 residues. Germline-derived CDR1 and CDR2 are LGHNA and YSLEER. The CDR3, as DNA: TGCGCCAGCAGCCTGGCGCACGGCAGGGTGCGGTCTGGGGCCAACGTCCTGACTTTC. Its protein product is CASSLAHGRVRSGANVLTF.

This sequence joins TRBV27 and TRBJ1-5; D gene ambiguous. V lost 0 bases and J 2 bases, leaving 11 bases between the germline ends. This CDR3 region has 16 residues. Germline CDR1 is MNHEY and CDR2 is SMNVEV (reference sequence). The CDR3 region is CASSLSSGLGNQPQHF. In DNA, the CDR3 is TGTGCCAGCAGTTTATCTTCCGGGTTAGGCAATCAGCCCCAGCATTTT.

As to this clone: At the DNA level, this CDR3 is encoded by other sequences in the same sample as well. The rearrangement uses TRBV29-1 and TRBJ1-1, with 9 bases aligning to TRBD1. The CDR3 sequence is 12 residues long. V shed 7 bases and J 5 bases; nucleotides not matched to a gene: 5. The germline V gene encodes CDR1 SQVTM and CDR2 ANQGSEA. CDR3 sequence reads: CSAGQGRTEAFF. CDR3 sequence (DNA): TGCAGCGCCGGACAGGGGAGAACTGAAGCTTTCTTT.

The chain is built from TRBV19 and TRBJ2-5; 9 bases fit TRBD2. Trimming removed 3 bases from V and 2 bases from J; junction bases left unmatched: 7. This CDR3 has 16 residues. Germline CDR1 is LNHDA and CDR2 is SQIVND (reference sequence). CDR3 sequence: CASSIEGSGGQETQYF. As DNA, the CDR3 is TGTGCCAGTAGTATCGAGGGTAGCGGGGGACAAGAGACCCAGTACTTC.

CDR3: CASRQREGNQPQHF. In nucleotides, the CDR3 is TGTGCCAGCCGACAGCGAGAGGGCAATCAGCCCCAGCATTTT. The chain employs TRBV6-1 and TRBJ1-5; perhaps TRBD1 as D (5 bases). Germline loops: CDR1 MNHNS, CDR2 SASEGT. CDR3 size: 14 residues. V lost 8 bases, J lost 2 bases, and 13 bases lay in between.

The chain couples TRBV11-3 to TRBJ2-2; 9 bases line up with TRBD1. Germline V CDR1 and CDR2: SGHNT, YENEEA. The CDR3 has 15 residues. With V trimmed by 5 bases and J by 4 bases, 5 bases remained unmatched. CDR3 bases: TGTGCCAGCAGCGGCGGGACAGGGTTCACCGGGGAGCTGTTTTTT. Translation: CASSGGTGFTGELFF.